This TCR beta chain originates from a study of blood T cell repertoires in COVID-19. Study-level information: PBMCs, B-cell-depleted T cells, or T cells provided the cDNA or gDNA that made up the material.

Seattle cases were enrolled at active infection and followed longitudinally. Sequenced by immunoSEQ multiplex PCR; TCRdb stores in-frame clones only, minus some. This sample carries more than 200,000 clones, just under 90% of them seen once, and the ten largest clones take roughly 3%. From germline, CDR1 is SGHTA and CDR2 FQGTGA. J gave up 7 bases and V 1 base, and 6 bases lay outside the gene matches. The CDR3 runs to 16 residues. The clonotype comes from a man aged 30 to 39 with COVID-19, enrolled during active disease. The sequencing input was peripheral blood. This rearrangement joins TRBV7-3 to TRBJ2-1, with 11 bases aligning to TRBD2. The CDR3 DNA follows: TGTGCCAGCAGCTTAAGGCTAGCGGGGGGCTTTAATGAGCAGTTCTTC. This translates into CASSLRLAGGFNEQFF.